The clone carrying this T cell receptor beta chain was seen just once. This entry belongs to a study of blood T cell repertoires in COVID-19. Whole-study context: Acute-phase and convalescent COVID-19 samples originated in the United States, Italy and Spain. T cells, B-cell-depleted T cells, or PBMCs provided the cDNA or gDNA that served as material.

Original processing notes: Reference gene primers were amplified, and this amplification served to estimate nucleated cell counts. Here immunoSEQ multiplex PCR was the method, and the copy in TCRdb shows in-frame clones only, minus some. V and J calls and clone size follow that table, whereas D and trimming were derived from the DNA. The sample lists more than 65,000 clones; around 83% were seen once. There are 14 residues in the CDR3. Germline V gene lookup returns CDR1 SGHRS and CDR2 YFSETQ. V lost 5 bases and J lost 1, with 12 bases in between. The rearrangement uses TRBV5-1 and TRBJ1-1; D is unresolved. The source is a man aged 50 to 59 with active COVID-19. The sequencing sample was made of peripheral blood. This CDR3 reads CASRSAVWNTEAFF. DNA for the CDR3: TGCGCCAGCAGGAGCGCCGTTTGGAACACTGAAGCTTTCTTT. The full variable domain, its missing parts supplied by reference TRBV5-1 and TRBJ1-1, is KAGVTQTPRYLIKTRGQQVTLSCSPISGHRSVSWYQQTPGQGLQFLFEYFSETQRNKGNFPGRFSGRQFSNSRSEMNVSTLELGDSALYLCASRSAVWNTEAFFGQGTRLTVV.